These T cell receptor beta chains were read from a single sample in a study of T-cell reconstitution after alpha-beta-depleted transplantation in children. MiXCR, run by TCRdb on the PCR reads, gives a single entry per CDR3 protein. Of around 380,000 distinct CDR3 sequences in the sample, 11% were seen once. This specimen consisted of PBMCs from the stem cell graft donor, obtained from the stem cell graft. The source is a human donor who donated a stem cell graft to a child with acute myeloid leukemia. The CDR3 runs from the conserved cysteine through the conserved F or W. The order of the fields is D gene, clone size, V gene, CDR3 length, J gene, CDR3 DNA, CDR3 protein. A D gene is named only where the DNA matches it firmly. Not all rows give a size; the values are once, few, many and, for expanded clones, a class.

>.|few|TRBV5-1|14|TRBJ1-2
TGCGCCAGCAGCTTGGAAATCGCCCAGGGAAGCTACACCTTC
CASSLEIAQGSYTF
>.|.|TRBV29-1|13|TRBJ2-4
TGCAGCGTTGAATCGGGAAATGAGGACATTCAGTACTTC
CSVESGNEDIQYF
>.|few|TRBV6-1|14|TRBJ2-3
TGTGCCAGCATTCCGGGACGGAGCACAGATACGCAGTATTTT
CASIPGRSTDTQYF
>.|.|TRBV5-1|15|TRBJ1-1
TGCGCCAGCAGCTTGGTCCTGGGCCAGAACACTGAAGCTTTCTTT
CASSLVLGQNTEAFF
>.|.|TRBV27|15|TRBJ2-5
TGTGCCAGCAGTTCGCTCAGGGCCGGTCAAGAGACCCAGTACTTC
CASSSLRAGQETQYF
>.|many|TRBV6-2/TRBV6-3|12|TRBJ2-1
TGTGCCAGCACTCACCCTTACAATGAGCAGTTCTTC
CASTHPYNEQFF
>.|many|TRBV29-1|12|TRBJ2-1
TGCAGCGTGGCAACAGGGATTACTGAGCAGTTCTTC
CSVATGITEQFF
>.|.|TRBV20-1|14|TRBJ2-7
TGCAGTGCTAGGGGGGGAGTTGACCAATACGAGCAGTACTTC
CSARGGVDQYEQYF
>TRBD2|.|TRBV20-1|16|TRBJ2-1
TGCAGTGCTCACAGCGTGTTAGCGGGCACCTACAATGAGCAGTTCTTC
CSAHSVLAGTYNEQFF
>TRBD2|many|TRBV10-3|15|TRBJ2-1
TGTGCCATCAGTGAGGGGACTAGGTCGTCGATTGAGCAGTTCTTC
CAISEGTRSSIEQFF
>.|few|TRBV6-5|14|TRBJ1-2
TGTGCCAGCAGTCTAGCCAGGGCAGCCTATGGCTACACCTTC
CASSLARAAYGYTF
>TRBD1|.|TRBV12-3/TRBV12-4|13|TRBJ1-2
TGTGCCAGCAGTTTACAGGGGGCAGGTGGCTACACCTTC
CASSLQGAGGYTF
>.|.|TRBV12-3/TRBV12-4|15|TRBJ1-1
TGTGCCAGCAGTCGAGAGGGACACTCGAACACTGAAGCTTTCTTT
CASSREGHSNTEAFF
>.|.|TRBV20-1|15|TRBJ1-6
TGCAGTGCTAGTGGGCTGAGCTCCTATAATTCACCCCTCCACTTT
CSASGLSSYNSPLHF
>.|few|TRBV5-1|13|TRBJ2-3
TGCGCCAGCAGCTCTGTGGGAACAGATACGCAGTATTTT
CASSSVGTDTQYF
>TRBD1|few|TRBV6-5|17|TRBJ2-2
TGTGCCAGCAGTTACAGGGCAGGGGGCGCGAACACCGGGGAGCTGTTTTTT
CASSYRAGGANTGELFF
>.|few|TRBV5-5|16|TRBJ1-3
TGTGCCAGCAGCTTGGCCGGTCATCTCTCTGGAAACACCATATATTTT
CASSLAGHLSGNTIYF